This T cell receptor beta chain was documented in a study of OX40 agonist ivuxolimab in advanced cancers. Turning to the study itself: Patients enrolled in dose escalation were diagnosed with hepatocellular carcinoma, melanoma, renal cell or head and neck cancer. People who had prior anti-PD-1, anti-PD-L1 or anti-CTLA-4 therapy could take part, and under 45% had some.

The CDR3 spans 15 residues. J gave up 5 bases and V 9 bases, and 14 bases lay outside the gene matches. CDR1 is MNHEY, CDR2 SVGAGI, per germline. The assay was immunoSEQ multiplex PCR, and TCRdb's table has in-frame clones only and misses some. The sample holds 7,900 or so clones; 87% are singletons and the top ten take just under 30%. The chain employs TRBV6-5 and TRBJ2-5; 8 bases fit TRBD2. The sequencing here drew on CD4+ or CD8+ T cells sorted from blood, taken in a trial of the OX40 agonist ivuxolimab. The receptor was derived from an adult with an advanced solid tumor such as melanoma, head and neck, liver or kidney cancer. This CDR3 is CASRSHRGRQETQYF. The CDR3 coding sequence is TGTGCCAGTAGATCCCATCGCGGGAGGCAGGAGACCCAGTACTTC.